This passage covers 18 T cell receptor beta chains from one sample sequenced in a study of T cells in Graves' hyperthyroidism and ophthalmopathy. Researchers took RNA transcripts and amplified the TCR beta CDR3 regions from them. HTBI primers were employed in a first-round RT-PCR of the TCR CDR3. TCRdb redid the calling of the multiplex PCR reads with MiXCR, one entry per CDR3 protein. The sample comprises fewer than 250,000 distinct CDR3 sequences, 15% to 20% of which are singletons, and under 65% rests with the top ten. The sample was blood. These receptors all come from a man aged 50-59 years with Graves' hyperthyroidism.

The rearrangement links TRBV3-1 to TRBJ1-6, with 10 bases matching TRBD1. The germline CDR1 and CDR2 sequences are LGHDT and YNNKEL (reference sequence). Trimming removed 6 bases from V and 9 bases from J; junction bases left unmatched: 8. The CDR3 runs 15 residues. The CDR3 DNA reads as TGTGCCAGCAGGGGCCGGGACAGGGGTTTTTCACCCCTCCACTTT. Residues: CASRGRDRGFSPLHF. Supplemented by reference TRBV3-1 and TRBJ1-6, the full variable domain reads DTAVSQTPKYLVTQMGNDKSIKCEQNLGHDTMYWYKQDSKKFLKIMFSYNNKELIINETVPNRFSPKSPDKAHLNLHINSLELGDSAVYFCASRGRDRGFSPLHFGNGTRLTVT.

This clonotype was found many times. This CDR3 reads CASSPGQNNQPQHF. In DNA, the CDR3 is TGTGCCAGCTCACCTGGGCAGAACAATCAGCCCCAGCATTTT. The V and J genes are TRBV18 and TRBJ1-5; unclear D gene. The CDR3 contains 14 residues. The germline V gene has CDR1 KGHSH and CDR2 LQKENI. The V and J ends lost 3 bases and 3 bases respectively, with 9 bases between them.

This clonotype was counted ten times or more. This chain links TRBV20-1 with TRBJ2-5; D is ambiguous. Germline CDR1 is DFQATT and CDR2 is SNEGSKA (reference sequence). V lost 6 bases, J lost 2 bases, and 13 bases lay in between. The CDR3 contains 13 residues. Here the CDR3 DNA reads TGCAGTGCCCCAAAGGGTCTACAAGAGACCCAGTACTTC. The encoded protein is CSAPKGLQETQYF.

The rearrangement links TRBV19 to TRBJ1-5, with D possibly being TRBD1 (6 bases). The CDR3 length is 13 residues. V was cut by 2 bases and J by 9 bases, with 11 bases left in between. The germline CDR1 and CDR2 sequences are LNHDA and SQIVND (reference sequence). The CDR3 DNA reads TGTGCCAGTAGTATAACAGGGAGGTCGCCCCAGCATTTT. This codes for CASSITGRSPQHF. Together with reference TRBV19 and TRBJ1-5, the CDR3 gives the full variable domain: DGGITQSPKYLFRKEGQNVTLSCEQNLNHDAMYWYRQDPGQGLRLIYYSQIVNDFQKGDIAEGYSVSREKKESFPLTVTSAQKNPTAFYLCASSITGRSPQHFGDGTRLSIL.

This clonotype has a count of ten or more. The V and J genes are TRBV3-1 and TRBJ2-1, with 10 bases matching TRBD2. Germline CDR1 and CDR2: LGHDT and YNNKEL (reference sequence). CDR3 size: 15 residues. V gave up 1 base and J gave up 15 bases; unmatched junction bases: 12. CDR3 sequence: CASSQVPAGGPSLFF. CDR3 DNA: TGTGCCAGCAGCCAAGTCCCAGCGGGAGGGCCTAGTCTGTTCTTC.

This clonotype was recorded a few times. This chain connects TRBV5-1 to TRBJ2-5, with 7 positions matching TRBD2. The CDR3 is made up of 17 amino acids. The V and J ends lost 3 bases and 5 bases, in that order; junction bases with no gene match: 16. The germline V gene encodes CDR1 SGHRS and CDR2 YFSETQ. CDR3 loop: CASSSRPAGTIWETQYF. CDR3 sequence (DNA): TGCGCCAGCAGCTCCCGGCCCGCCGGGACTATCTGGGAGACCCAGTACTTC.

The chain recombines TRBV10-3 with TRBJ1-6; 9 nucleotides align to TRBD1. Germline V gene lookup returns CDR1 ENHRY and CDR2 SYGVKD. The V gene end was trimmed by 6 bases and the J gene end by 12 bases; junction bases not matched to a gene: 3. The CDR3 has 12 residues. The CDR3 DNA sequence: TGTGCCATCAGGACAGGGGGGAGACCCCTCCACTTT. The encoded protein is CAIRTGGRPLHF.

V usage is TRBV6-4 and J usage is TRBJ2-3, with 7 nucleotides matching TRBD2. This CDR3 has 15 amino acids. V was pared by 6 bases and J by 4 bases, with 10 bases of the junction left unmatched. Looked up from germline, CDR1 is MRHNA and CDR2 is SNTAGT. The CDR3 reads CASSSTAGASDTQYF. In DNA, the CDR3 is TGTGCCAGCAGCAGTACTGCGGGAGCCTCAGATACGCAGTATTTT.

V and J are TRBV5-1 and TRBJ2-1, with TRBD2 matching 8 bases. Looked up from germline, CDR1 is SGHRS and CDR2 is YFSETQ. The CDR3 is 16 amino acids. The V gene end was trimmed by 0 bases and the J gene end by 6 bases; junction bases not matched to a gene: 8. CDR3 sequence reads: CASSLAGGLVANEQFF. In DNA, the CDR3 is TGCGCCAGCAGCTTGGCCGGGGGACTAGTTGCCAATGAGCAGTTCTTC.

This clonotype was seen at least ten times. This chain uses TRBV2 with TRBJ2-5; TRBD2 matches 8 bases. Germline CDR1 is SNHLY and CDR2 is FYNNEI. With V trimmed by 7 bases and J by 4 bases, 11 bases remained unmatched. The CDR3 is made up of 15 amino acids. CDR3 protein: CASKSGAGVSETQYF. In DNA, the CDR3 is TGTGCCAGCAAGAGCGGAGCGGGAGTGTCAGAGACCCAGTACTTC.

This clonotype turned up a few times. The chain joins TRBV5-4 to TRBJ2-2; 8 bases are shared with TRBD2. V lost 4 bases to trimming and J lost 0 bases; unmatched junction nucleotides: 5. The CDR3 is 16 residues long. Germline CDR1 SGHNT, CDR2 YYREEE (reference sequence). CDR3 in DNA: TGTGCCAGCAGCACAGGACTAGCAGCGAACACCGGGGAGCTGTTTTTT. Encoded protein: CASSTGLAANTGELFF.

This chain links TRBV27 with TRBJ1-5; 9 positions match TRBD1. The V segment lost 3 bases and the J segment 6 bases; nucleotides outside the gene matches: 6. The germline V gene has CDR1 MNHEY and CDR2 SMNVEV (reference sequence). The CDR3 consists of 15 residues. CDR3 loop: CASSLSQGASQPQHF. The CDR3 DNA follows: TGTGCCAGCAGTTTGTCACAGGGGGCGAGTCAGCCCCAGCATTTT.

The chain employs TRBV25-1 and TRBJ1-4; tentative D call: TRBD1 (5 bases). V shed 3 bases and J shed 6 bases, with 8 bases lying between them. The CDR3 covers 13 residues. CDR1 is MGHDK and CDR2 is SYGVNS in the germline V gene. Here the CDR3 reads CASSDRVYEKLFF. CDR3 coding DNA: TGTGCCAGCAGTGACAGGGTGTATGAAAAACTGTTTTTT.

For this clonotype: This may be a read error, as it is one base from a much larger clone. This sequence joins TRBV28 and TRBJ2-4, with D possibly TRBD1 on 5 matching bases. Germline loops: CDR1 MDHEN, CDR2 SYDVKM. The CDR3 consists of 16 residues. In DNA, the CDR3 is TGTGCCAGCAGTATCTACAGGATTGGGGCCAAAGACATTCAGTACTTC. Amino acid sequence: CASSIYRIGAKDIQYF.

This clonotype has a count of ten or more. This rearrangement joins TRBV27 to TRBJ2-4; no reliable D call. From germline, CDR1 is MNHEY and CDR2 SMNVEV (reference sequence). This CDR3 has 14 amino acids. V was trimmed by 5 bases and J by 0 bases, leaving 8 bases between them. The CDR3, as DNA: TGTGCCAGCAGTACCCCCTCAGCCAAAAACATTCAGTACTTC. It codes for CASSTPSAKNIQYF.

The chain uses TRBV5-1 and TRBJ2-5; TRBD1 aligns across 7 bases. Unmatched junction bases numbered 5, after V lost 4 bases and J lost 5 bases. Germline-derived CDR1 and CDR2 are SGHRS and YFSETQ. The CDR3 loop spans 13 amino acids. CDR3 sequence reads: CASSTQGTETQYF. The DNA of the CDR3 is TGCGCCAGCAGCACACAGGGGACGGAGACCCAGTACTTC.

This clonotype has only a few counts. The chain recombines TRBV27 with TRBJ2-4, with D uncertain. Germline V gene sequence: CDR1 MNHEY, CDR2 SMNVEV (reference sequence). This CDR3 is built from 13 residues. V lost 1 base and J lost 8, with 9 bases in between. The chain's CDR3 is CASSLWEGDIQYF. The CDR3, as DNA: TGTGCCAGCAGTTTATGGGAAGGAGACATTCAGTACTTC.

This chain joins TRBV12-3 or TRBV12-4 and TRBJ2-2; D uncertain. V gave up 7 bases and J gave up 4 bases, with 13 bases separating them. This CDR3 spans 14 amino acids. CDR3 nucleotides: TGTGCCAGCATCGCTAACTCCGTCACCGGGGAGCTGTTTTTT. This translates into CASIANSVTGELFF.